One sample yielded the 4 T cell receptor beta chains listed below, sequenced in a study of metastatic and nonmetastatic thyroid tumors. Ahead of thyroid surgery, no patient had received treatment of any kind. TCRdb reanalyzed the PCR reads via MiXCR. The data show around 89,000 clones, with under 15% seen just once and 3.6% held by the top ten. The specimen was blood. Receptors were obtained from a female donor with papillary thyroid cancer or a benign thyroid nodule (not recorded which). Some clones in this sample may be carry-over from other donors' samples.

This clone was seen repeatedly, ten times or more. V is TRBV11-2 and J is TRBJ2-7; 7 nucleotides match TRBD2. The CDR3 is made up of 14 amino acids. The V segment lost 8 bases and the J segment 7 bases; nucleotides outside the gene matches: 14. Germline-derived CDR1 and CDR2 are SGHAT and FQNNGV. The CDR3 sequence: CASRRGGAGEEQYF. The CDR3 nucleotides read TGTGCCAGCCGTCGGGGAGGGGCCGGGGAGGAGCAGTACTTC.

This clone has at least ten counts. The chain carries TRBV5-1 and TRBJ2-5, with a weak D call TRBD1 (6 bases). Germline CDR1 and CDR2: SGHRS and YFSETQ. The CDR3 covers 15 residues. The V end was cut by 4 bases, the J end by 5 bases, with 18 bases between. The CDR3 here is CASSLDQGRRETQYF. CDR3 coding DNA: TGCGCCAGCAGCCTCGACCAGGGGAGACGGGAGACCCAGTACTTC.

This clone was seen ten or more times. The chain joins TRBV11-2 to TRBJ2-5, with 7 positions matching TRBD1. The junction had 8 bases not matched to a gene; V was cut back by 2 bases and J by 5 bases. CDR3 length: 15 residues. CDR1 SGHAT and CDR2 FQNNGV come from the germline V gene. The CDR3 DNA is TGTGCCAGCAGCTTAACCGGGACAGTCAAGGAGACCCAGTACTTC. Protein sequence: CASSLTGTVKETQYF.

As concerns this clone: At one end, the junction sequence differs from germline, possibly due to a read error. The rearrangement uses TRBV5-1 and TRBJ1-2; 8 bases match TRBD1. This CDR3 region has 15 residues. CDR1 is SGHRS and CDR2 is YFSETQ in the germline V gene. The CDR3 coding sequence is TGCGCCGGCAGCTCGCGGTCTGGGACAGGACCCTCCTACACCTTC. Its translation is CAGSSRSGTGPSYTF.